Included here is one T cell receptor (beta chain) sequence, with context. Its antigen specificity is not known. Base-call qualities are not available, and no considerably larger clone is one nucleotide away. These data are taken from a study of blood T cells in healthy people across ages (dated by TCRdb to about 2015). Notes on the research overall: In model experiments, template switching captured roughly one uniquely barcoded TCR beta cDNA molecule for every two T cells. The donors were split into four age groups: young (average 16 years), middle-aged (39), aged (roughly 68) and long-lived (approximately 80). For two donors (one aged 18 to 29 and one aged 80 or older), the study analyzed two additional independent replicas of 1 million unique cDNA reads from the same blood draw. To avoid experimental bias, donors of different ages were spread randomly across the sequencing lanes. To track age-related changes in TCR beta repertoire diversity, the study relied on deep sequencing normalized with unique cDNA molecular identifiers.

Libraries were prepared through 5' RACE. Sequencing was performed on an Illumina HiSeq 2500. A second PCR of roughly 7 to 11 cycles was performed with a sample-barcoded 5' primer and a J-beta primer mix. A template-switch 5' adaptor carrying 12 random nucleotides introduced a unique molecular identifier onto each TCR beta cDNA molecule. Each sample yielded at least 3 million CDR3-containing paired-end reads. All of the RNA was converted into first-strand cDNA using the Mint cDNA synthesis kit, with a TRBC-specific oligonucleotide serving as the primer. All cDNA was treated with uracil-DNA glycosylase and then went through a first 18-cycle PCR with the universal primers M1SS and BC2_uni_R. Per the source publication's procedure: Each sample was normalized by randomly selecting 1 million high-quality reads, each carrying a distinct molecular identifier. Reads sharing molecular identifiers were discarded rather than binned into consensus sequences. MiTCR, set to a Q25 quality threshold and the strictest error-elimination algorithm, was used for CDR3 identification, clonotype clustering and error correction. A nonparametric unseen species model with Euler transformation was used to estimate lower-bound total TCR beta diversity. TCRdb redid the processing of the public reads, applying fastp at Q25 and MiXCR, and retained in-frame beta chains. Each CDR3 protein gets just one entry, which takes the most common genes and DNA from the rows behind it. Clone size and V and J calls follow TCRdb, not the original study. Here the sample has about 1.8 million distinct CDR3 sequences; about 50% occur a single time. The ten top clones hold around 2.1% of the sample.

The donors were some 39 Caucasian individuals from Russia, aged roughly 6 to 100 years, who were systemically healthy. Around 10 milliliters of peripheral blood were drawn from each donor into EDTA-treated Vacutainer tubes. Ficoll-Paque density-gradient centrifugation was used to isolate PBMCs, with at least 6.5 million per sample. Trizol reagent was used to extract total RNA from the PBMCs, yielding at least 5.5 micrograms per sample. For every donor, an aliquot of PBMCs went through flow cytometry to measure the percentages of naive CD45RAhigh/CD27high T cells. In the germline V gene, CDR1 corresponds to MDHEN and CDR2 to SYDVKM. Reading from cysteine to phenylalanine, the CDR3 counts 15 amino acids. The entry retains the CDR3 DNA only, 45 bases that are in frame from base 1. Relative to germline, V is 7 bases shorter and J is 5 bases shorter, with 19 bases between their ends. Overall results and qualifications from the work: Total diversity estimates from one million sequenced T cells were considered lower bounds and underestimates. Since profiling was done on bulk unsorted PBMCs, naive and antigen-experienced compartments could not be conclusively compared. Compared with the aged group, more naive CD4+ T cells, fewer expanded clones and increased TCR diversity were shown by the long-lived group, suggesting age selection. Because the CMV infection status of the donors was unknown, age-related changes in expanded clonotypes may potentially have been confounded. As age increased, observed TCR beta diversity per million T cells dropped in a roughly linear way, and a significant reduction was already evident by age about 40. A strong correlation was found between observed TCR beta diversity and the percentage of naive T cells measured by flow cytometry.

The TCR was taken from a woman aged 40 to 50 in good health. The chain was built from TRBV28 and TRBJ2-3; the D gene cannot be resolved beyond TRBD1 or TRBD2, each matching 7 bases. Sequencing input: blood. The sequenced DNA is TGTGCCAGCAAACAGGGAGGGGGCGCGTTAGATACGCAGTATTTT. Its protein is CASKQGGGALDTQYF.